The present entry profiles one T cell receptor beta chain with its context. Its recognized antigen is unknown. Base quality data are lacking; no much larger clone is found one base away. This specimen comes from a study of blood T cell repertoires in COVID-19 (dated by TCRdb to the early 2020s). Concerning the study at large: The collaborator samples originated in the United States, Italy and Spain and spanned the acute and convalescent phases of COVID-19. The repertoires were released in a freely available public database meant as a resource for research on the immune response to SARS-CoV-2. The dataset comprised deeply sampled blood TCRbeta repertoires from subjects exposed to, actively infected with, or recovered from COVID-19. The samples were drawn from two sources: the first 160 participants of the ongoing ImmuneRACE study, and approximately 1,300 subjects contributed by 6 global collaborators. The prospective study material was composed of cDNA or gDNA derived from T cells, B-cell-depleted T cells, or PBMCs. HLA class I and class II types, where available, came from metadata supplied by the sample provider rather than from assay-based typing. Nearly every sample came with metadata listing a de-identified subject ID, COVID-19 status, age in years and sex.

In Seattle, one collaborating source enrolled patients while the infection was active and tracked those patients longitudinally over the course of disease. The collaborating institutions used their own protocols to collect whole blood in K2EDTA tubes. For TCRbeta analysis, collaborators shipped samples in one of three forms: frozen whole blood, isolated PBMCs, or DNA extracted from either of those sample types. Summary of the overall study and its limitations: The amount of clinical and demographic metadata varied by source and participant and was provided uncurated.

TCRbeta CDR3 regions were amplified from genomic DNA by means of the immunoSEQ Assay, a bias-controlled multiplex PCR. The authors' pipeline ran thus. Nucleated cell counts per sample were estimated from amplification of reference gene primers within the assay. Sequence reads were collapsed and filtered to measure the absolute abundance of every unique TCRbeta CDR3 rearrangement. For each sample, productive Simpson clonality was calculated by taking the square root of Simpson's diversity index across productive rearrangements. In its TCRdb copy, this immuneACCESS table keeps in-frame sequences only and misses some clones. Where compared with another copy, unresolved V genes explain less than half of these, and the others have no known cause. That table is the source of V, J and clone size, and D and trimming were worked out from the DNA. The sample data list approximately 290,000 clones, and approximately 85% of these were observed just once. 0.7% to 1% of the sample is held by the ten biggest clonotypes.

Trimming takes 4 bases from V and 0 bases from J, and the germline ends sit 6 bases apart. Via the germline V gene, CDR1 is MNHEY and CDR2 SVGAGI. The CDR3 measures 13 amino acids from cysteine to phenylalanine. Solely the CDR3 DNA is kept, with 39 bases framed from the first base. The specimen sequenced was peripheral blood. The chain is made from TRBV6-5 and TRBJ1-1; no D gene can be assigned with confidence. This clonotype was obtained from a human donor with COVID-19, enrolled during active disease. The donor label of this sample is uncertain. The DNA is as follows: TGTGCCAGCAGTTTTCAGATGAACACTGAAGCTTTCTTT. The encoded protein is CASSFQMNTEAFF.